The source of this T cell receptor beta chain is a study of T cells in tuberculosis. Assay: immunoSEQ multiplex PCR; the TCRdb copy retains only in-frame clones and omits some. This table holds under 45,000 clones, roughly 90% found once. Time point denoted: new active TB diagnosis, blood taken before or within 7 days of starting treatment. V was cut by 5 bases and J by 2 bases, with 12 bases left in between. From germline, CDR1 is SGHRS and CDR2 YFSETQ. The CDR3 runs to 14 residues. This sequence was found in an adult with tuberculosis. The specimen comprised PBMCs, sampled at tuberculosis diagnosis. The rearrangement links TRBV5-1 to TRBJ2-3, with D hard to call. The CDR3 region has the DNA TGCGCCAGCAGGCAAGCCACTTACACAGATACGCAGTATTTT. Residues: CASRQATYTDTQYF. Using reference TRBV5-1 and TRBJ2-3 for the parts outside the CDR3, the full variable domain is KAGVTQTPRYLIKTRGQQVTLSCSPISGHRSVSWYQQTPGQGLQFLFEYFSETQRNKGNFPGRFSGRQFSNSRSEMNVSTLELGDSALYLCASRQATYTDTQYFGPGTRLTVL.